Listed here are 9 T cell receptor beta chains from one sample, sequenced in a study of control samples from healthy donors and cancer patients. Profiled with immunoSEQ multiplex PCR; TCRdb holds only in-frame clones, not every one. This sample yields 90,000 or so clones, of which around 84% are seen a single time; under 40% belongs to the top ten. Input material: PBMCs. Receptors were obtained from a man in his 70s with lung cancer.

The chain couples TRBV6-5 to TRBJ2-1; 8 bases are shared with TRBD1. V dropped 2 bases and J dropped 4; count of bases not matched to a gene: 4. The CDR3 contains 15 residues. CDR1 and CDR2 from the germline V gene are MNHEY and SVGAGI. The CDR3 region has the DNA TGTGCCAGCAGTTACCCTCGACAGGGGTACAATGAGCAGTTCTTC. Amino acid sequence: CASSYPRQGYNEQFF.

The V and J genes are TRBV7-2 and TRBJ2-5; D not resolved. CDR3 length equals 11 residues. Germline CDR1 and CDR2: SGHTA and FQGNSA. Between the trimmed V and J ends, which lost 4 bases and 9 bases, there was a span of 9 bases. The CDR3 DNA reads TGTGCCAGCAGCTCATACAATCCCCAGTACTTC. Amino acid sequence: CASSSYNPQYF.

The chain couples TRBV5-6 to TRBJ2-7; 11 bases map to TRBD1. With 0 bases clipped from V and 7 bases from J, the junction kept 3 bases outside the gene matches. The germline V gene encodes CDR1 SGHDT and CDR2 YYEEEE. The CDR3 has 14 amino acids. Here the CDR3 reads CASSLGTGGGEQYF. The DNA for the CDR3 is TGTGCCAGCAGCTTGGGGACAGGGGGCGGAGAGCAGTACTTC.

This clone was counted only a few times. The chain combines TRBV27 with TRBJ2-7; a possible D gene is TRBD2 (7 bases). CDR3 length equals 15 residues. The V gene's germline CDR1 is MNHEY and CDR2 SMNVEV (reference sequence). Trimming took off 8 bases at V and 1 base at J, with 18 bases between the two ends. CDR3 in DNA: TGTGCCAGCCGCAGGGGTCGCGGGGGATCCTACGAGCAGTACTTC. Its protein product is CASRRGRGGSYEQYF.

This clone was observed once. The CDR3 DNA reads TGTGCCAGCAGCCCATTCCCAGGGGGGGGGCCTAGCTCCTACGAGCAGTACTTC. Amino acids: CASSPFPGGGPSSYEQYF. This chain connects TRBV3-1 (or the pseudogene TRBV3-2) to TRBJ2-7; D tentatively reads TRBD1 or TRBD2 (7 bases each). The length of the CDR3 is 18 residues. Trimming removed 4 bases at V and 0 bases at J, with 22 bases between. Germline CDR1 reads LGHDT; CDR2 reads YNNKEL (reference sequence).

The rearrangement links TRBV27 to TRBJ2-3; D gene unclear. Germline CDR1 is MNHEY and CDR2 is SMNVEV (reference sequence). V lost 5 bases, J lost 5 bases, and 14 bases lay in between. The CDR3 spans 14 residues. This chain's CDR3 is CASSHLRTEDTQYF. CDR3 bases: TGTGCCAGCAGTCACTTACGGACGGAAGATACGCAGTATTTT.

The CDR3: CASSQTGQGANYGYTF. The CDR3, as DNA: TGCGCCAGCAGCCAAACGGGACAGGGCGCTAACTATGGCTACACCTTC. This sequence joins TRBV4-1 and TRBJ1-2, with 9 bases lining up with TRBD1. The CDR3 length is 16 residues. Germline V CDR1 and CDR2: MGHRA, YSYEKL. V trimming: 2 bases; J trimming: 0 bases; junction bases outside the gene matches: 4.

The V gene is TRBV7-8, the J gene TRBJ2-3; no clear D gene. Trimming shortened V by 5 bases and J by 4 bases, and 7 bases separated the two germline ends. Germline loops: CDR1 SGHVS, CDR2 FQNEAQ. The CDR3 consists of 12 residues. The CDR3 DNA sequence: TGTGCCAGCAGCCCGTTCCCAGATACGCAGTATTTT. Translation gives CASSPFPDTQYF.

The gene calls are TRBV6-1 and TRBJ1-1, with D perhaps matching TRBD1 (5 bases). Deletions cut 1 base from V and 1 base from J, with 10 bases between. There are 15 residues in the CDR3. The germline gives CDR1 MNHNS, CDR2 SASEGT. CDR3 in amino acids: CASSEGNRWNTEAFF. The CDR3 DNA follows: TGTGCCAGCAGTGAAGGGAACAGGTGGAACACTGAAGCTTTCTTT.